This TCR beta chain was captured in a study of cytomegalovirus exposure and HLA in healthy donors. General study points: A list of 150 to 200 TCR beta chains associated with cytomegalovirus was given.

It was with 60 Vbeta and 13 Jbeta primers that the PCR ran. Original processing methods: Unique TCR beta chains totaled some 88 million in a later count, with roughly 10 million of them shared. The protocol was immunoSEQ multiplex PCR, while the TCRdb copy is restricted to in-frame clones and leaves out a portion. The V and J calls and clone size were taken over from that table, and D and trimming were inferred from the DNA. In the table there are some 150,000 clones, approximately 80% of which are singletons. In the case of this clone: Its specificity is not known.

The germline gives CDR1 SSHAT, CDR2 FNYEAQ (reference sequence). The CDR3 sequence is 15 residues long. Losses at the gene ends were 3 bases for V and 1 base for J; bases not matched to a gene: 3. This TCR came from a man younger than 35 in good health and CMV-seropositive. The sequenced sample was PBMCs. This chain joins TRBV7-7 and TRBJ2-1; 7 bases are shared with TRBD2. CDR3 coding DNA: TGTGCCAGCAGCTTGGAGCGGGAATCCTACAATGAGCAGTTCTTC. Translated, it gives CASSLERESYNEQFF.